This T cell receptor (beta chain) appears in the sequencing data of a study of blood T cell repertoires in COVID-19. Across the whole study: COVID-19 samples, acute and convalescent, were from the United States, Italy and Spain.

In the original analysis: Reference gene primer amplification gave nucleated cell count estimates. Assay: immunoSEQ multiplex PCR; the TCRdb copy retains only in-frame clones and omits some. The V and J calls and clone size were taken over from that table, and D and trimming were inferred from the DNA. The data hold about 400,000 clones, with approximately 88% observed a single time. Individuals aged 18 to 89 years were recruited from about two dozen US areas. The CDR3 runs 18 residues. Germline-derived CDR1 and CDR2 are SGHVS and FNYEAQ. Trimming pared 1 base from V and 0 bases from J, leaving 16 bases between.

Sequenced: PBMCs or T cells enriched from blood (not recorded which). This receptor was identified in a woman in her 40s with acute COVID-19. V is TRBV7-6 and J is TRBJ2-1; maybe TRBD1 (6 bases). Here the CDR3 reads CASSLGPPTGTSYNEQFF. The CDR3 DNA sequence: TGTGCCAGCAGCTTAGGTCCCCCAACAGGGACCTCCTACAATGAGCAGTTCTTC.